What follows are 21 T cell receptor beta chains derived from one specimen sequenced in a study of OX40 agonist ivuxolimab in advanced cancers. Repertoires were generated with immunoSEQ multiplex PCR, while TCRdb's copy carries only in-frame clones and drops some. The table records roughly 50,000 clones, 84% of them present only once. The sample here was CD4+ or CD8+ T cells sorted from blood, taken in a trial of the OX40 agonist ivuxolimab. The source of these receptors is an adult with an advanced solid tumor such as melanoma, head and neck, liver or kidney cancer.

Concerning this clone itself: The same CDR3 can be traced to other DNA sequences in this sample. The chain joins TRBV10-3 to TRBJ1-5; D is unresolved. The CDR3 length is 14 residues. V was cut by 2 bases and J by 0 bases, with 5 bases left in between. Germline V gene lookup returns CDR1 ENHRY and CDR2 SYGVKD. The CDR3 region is CAISEGYSNQPQHF. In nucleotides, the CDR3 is TGTGCCATCAGTGAGGGATATAGCAATCAGCCCCAGCATTTT.

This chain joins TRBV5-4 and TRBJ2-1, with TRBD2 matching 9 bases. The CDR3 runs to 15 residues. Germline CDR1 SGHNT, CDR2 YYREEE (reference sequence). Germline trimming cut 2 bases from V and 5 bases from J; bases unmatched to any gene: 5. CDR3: CASSFRTSANNEQFF. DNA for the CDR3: TGTGCCAGCAGCTTCCGGACTAGCGCAAACAATGAGCAGTTCTTC.

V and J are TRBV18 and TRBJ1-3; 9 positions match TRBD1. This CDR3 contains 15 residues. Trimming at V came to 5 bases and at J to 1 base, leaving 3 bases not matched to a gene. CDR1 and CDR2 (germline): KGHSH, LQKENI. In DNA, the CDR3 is TGTGCCAGCTCAGCCGGGACAGGGTCTGGAAACACCATATATTTT. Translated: CASSAGTGSGNTIYF.

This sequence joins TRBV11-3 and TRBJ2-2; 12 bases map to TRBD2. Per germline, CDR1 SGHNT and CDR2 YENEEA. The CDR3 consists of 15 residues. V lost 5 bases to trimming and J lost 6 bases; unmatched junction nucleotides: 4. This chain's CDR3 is CASSLLAGGSGELFF. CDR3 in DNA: TGTGCCAGCAGCCTCCTAGCGGGAGGGTCCGGGGAGCTGTTTTTT.

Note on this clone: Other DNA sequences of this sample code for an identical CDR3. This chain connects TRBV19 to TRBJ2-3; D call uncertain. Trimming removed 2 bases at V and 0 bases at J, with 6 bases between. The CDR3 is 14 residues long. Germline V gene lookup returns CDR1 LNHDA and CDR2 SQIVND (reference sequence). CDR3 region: CASSISGSTDTQYF. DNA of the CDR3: TGTGCCAGTAGTATATCCGGGAGCACAGATACGCAGTATTTT.

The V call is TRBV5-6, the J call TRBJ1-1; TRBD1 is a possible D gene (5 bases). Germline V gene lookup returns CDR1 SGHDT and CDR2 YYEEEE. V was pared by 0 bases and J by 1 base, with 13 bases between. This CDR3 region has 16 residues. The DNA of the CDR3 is TGTGCCAGCAGCTTGGATCTCGGAGGGGAGAACACTGAAGCTTTCTTT. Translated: CASSLDLGGENTEAFF.

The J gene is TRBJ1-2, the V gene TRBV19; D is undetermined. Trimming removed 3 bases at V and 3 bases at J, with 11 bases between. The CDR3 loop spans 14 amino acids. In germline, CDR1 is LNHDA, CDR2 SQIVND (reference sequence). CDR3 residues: CASSIRVQDYGYTF. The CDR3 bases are TGTGCCAGTAGTATTCGGGTTCAGGACTATGGCTACACCTTC.

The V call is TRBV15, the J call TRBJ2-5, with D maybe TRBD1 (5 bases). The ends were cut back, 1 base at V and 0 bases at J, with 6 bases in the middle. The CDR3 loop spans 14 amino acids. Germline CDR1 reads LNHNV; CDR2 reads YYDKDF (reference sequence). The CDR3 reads CATSRAGYQETQYF. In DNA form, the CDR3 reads TGTGCCACCAGCAGAGCAGGGTACCAAGAGACCCAGTACTTC.

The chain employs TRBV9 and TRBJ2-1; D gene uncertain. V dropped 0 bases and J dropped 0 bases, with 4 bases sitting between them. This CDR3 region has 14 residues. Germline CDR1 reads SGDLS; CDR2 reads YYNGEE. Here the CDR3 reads CASSVVSSYNEQFF. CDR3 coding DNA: TGTGCCAGCAGCGTAGTCTCCTCCTACAATGAGCAGTTCTTC. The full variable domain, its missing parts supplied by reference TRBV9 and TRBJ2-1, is DSGVTQTPKHLITATGQRVTLRCSPRSGDLSVYWYQQSLDQGLQFLIQYYNGEERAKGNILERFSAQQFPDLHSELNLSSLELGDSALYFCASSVVSSYNEQFFGPGTRLTVL.

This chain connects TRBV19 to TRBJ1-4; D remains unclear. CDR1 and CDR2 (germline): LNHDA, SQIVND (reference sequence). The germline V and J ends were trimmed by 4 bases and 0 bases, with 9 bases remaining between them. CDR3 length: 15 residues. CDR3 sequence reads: CASSKEAATNEKLFF. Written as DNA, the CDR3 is TGTGCCAGTAGTAAAGAGGCAGCAACTAATGAAAAACTGTTTTTT.

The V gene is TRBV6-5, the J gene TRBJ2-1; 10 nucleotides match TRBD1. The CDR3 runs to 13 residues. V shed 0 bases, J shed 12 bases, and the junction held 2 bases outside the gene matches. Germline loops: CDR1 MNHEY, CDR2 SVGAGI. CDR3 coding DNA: TGTGCCAGCAGTTACTCCCGGACAGGGGGGCAGTTCTTC. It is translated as CASSYSRTGGQFF.

The CDR3 reads CASSSHYGYTF. In nucleotides, the CDR3 is TGTGCCAGCAGTTCCCACTATGGCTACACCTTC. This chain joins TRBV28 and TRBJ1-2, with unresolved D. V dropped 4 bases and J dropped 3 bases, with 3 bases sitting between them. In germline, CDR1 is MDHEN, CDR2 SYDVKM. The CDR3 extends over 11 amino acids.

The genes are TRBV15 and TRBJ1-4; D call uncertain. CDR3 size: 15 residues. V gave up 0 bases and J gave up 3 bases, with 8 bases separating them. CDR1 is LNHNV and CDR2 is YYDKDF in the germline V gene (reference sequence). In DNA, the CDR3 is TGTGCCACCAGCAGAGACGGAGGATCTAATGAAAAACTGTTTTTT. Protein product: CATSRDGGSNEKLFF.

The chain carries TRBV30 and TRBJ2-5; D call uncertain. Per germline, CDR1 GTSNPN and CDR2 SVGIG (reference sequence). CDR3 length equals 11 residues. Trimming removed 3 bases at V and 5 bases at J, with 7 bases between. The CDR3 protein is CAWRSIETQYF. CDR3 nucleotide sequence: TGTGCCTGGAGGAGTATTGAGACCCAGTACTTC.

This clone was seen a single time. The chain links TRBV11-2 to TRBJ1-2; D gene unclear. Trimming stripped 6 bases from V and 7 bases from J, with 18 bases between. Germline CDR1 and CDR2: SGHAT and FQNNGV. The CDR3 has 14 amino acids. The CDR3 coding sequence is TGTGCCAGCAGTACCATCCCGGGCGCAGGTGGCTACACCTTC. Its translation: CASSTIPGAGGYTF.

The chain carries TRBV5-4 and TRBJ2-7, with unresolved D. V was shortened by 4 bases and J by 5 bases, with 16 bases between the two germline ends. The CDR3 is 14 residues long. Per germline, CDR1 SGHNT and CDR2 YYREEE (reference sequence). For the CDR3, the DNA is TGTGCCAGCAGCCTGGGTTCACACCCCAACGAGCAGTACTTC. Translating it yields CASSLGSHPNEQYF.

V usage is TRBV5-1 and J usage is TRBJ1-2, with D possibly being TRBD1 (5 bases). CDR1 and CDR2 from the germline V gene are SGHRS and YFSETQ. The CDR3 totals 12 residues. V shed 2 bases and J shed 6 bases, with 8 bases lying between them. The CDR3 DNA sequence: TGCGCCAGCAGCTTACTGACAGATGGCTACACCTTC. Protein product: CASSLLTDGYTF.

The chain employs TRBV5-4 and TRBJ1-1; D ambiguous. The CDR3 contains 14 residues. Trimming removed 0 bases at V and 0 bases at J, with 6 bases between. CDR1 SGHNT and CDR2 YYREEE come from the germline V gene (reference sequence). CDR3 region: CASSLDGVNTEAFF. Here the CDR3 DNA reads TGTGCCAGCAGCTTGGATGGAGTGAACACTGAAGCTTTCTTT.

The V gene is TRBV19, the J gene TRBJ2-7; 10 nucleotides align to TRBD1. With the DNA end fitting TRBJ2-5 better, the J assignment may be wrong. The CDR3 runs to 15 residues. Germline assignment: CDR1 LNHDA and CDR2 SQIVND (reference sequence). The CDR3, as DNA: TGTGCCAGTAGTATTGGGACAGGGGTTAAAGAGACCCAGTACTTC. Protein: CASSIGTGVKETQYF.

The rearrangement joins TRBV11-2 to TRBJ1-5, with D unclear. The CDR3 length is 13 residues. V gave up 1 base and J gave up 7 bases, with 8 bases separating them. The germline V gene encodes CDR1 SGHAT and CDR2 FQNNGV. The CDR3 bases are TGTGCCAGCAGCTTAGTGGGTTTGCAGCCCCAGCATTTT. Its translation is CASSLVGLQPQHF.

CDR3 DNA: TGCGCCAGCAGCCTCGGACAGGGTTGGAACACCGGGGAGCTGTTTTTT. The encoded protein is CASSLGQGWNTGELFF. This chain connects TRBV4-1 to TRBJ2-2; 8 nucleotides align to TRBD1. The CDR3 loop spans 16 amino acids. Germline CDR1 is MGHRA and CDR2 is YSYEKL. V gave up 4 bases and J gave up 1 base; unmatched junction bases: 5.